This entry lists 9 T cell receptor beta chains sequenced from one sample in a study of cytomegalovirus exposure and HLA in healthy donors. The primer mix had 60 Vbeta and 13 Jbeta primers. The repertoire was sequenced with immunoSEQ multiplex PCR; TCRdb's copy has only in-frame clones and lacks some. The table includes 100,000 to 150,000 clones, about four fifths detected once. Sample: PBMCs. The receptors stem from a human donor in good health.

The rearrangement links TRBV11-2 to TRBJ2-7; D is unresolved. This CDR3 has 14 residues. Germline lookup yields CDR1 SGHAT and CDR2 FQNNGV. The V gene lost 1 base and the J gene lost 3 bases, with 10 bases spanning the gap. The CDR3: CASSLGGQFYEQYF. CDR3 bases: TGTGCCAGCAGCTTAGGTGGTCAGTTCTACGAGCAGTACTTC. Combining the CDR3 with reference TRBV11-2 and TRBJ2-7 gives the whole variable domain EAGVAQSPRYKIIEKRQSVAFWCNPISGHATLYWYQQILGQGPKLLIQFQNNGVVDDSQLPKDRFSAERLKGVDSTLKIQPAKLEDSAVYLCASSLGGQFYEQYFGPGTRLTVT.

Only a few counts were recorded for this clone. This chain connects TRBV7-2 to TRBJ1-5, with D possibly TRBD1 on 6 matching bases. CDR1 is SGHTA and CDR2 is FQGNSA in the germline V gene. The CDR3 length is 14 residues. V was shortened by 5 bases and J by 1 base, with 9 bases between the two germline ends. The CDR3 DNA reads as TGTGCCAGCAGCCAGGGGCCCAGCAATCAGCCCCAGCATTTT. Translating gives CASSQGPSNQPQHF.

The V gene is TRBV5-4, the J gene TRBJ2-5, with D perhaps TRBD2 (6 bases). Germline CDR1 reads SGHNT; CDR2 reads YYREEE (reference sequence). Trimming took off 4 bases at V and 5 bases at J, with 12 bases between the two ends. The CDR3 spans 13 residues. This CDR3 reads CASSAAGSETQYF. For the CDR3, the DNA is TGTGCCAGCAGCGCCGCGGGGAGCGAGACCCAGTACTTC.

The chain combines TRBV29-1 with TRBJ2-3; no firm D call. The CDR3 consists of 15 residues. The V end was cut by 4 bases, the J end by 3 bases, with 17 bases between. Germline V gives CDR1 SQVTM, CDR2 ANQGSEA. The CDR3 reads CSVAFGQVRTDTQYF. The CDR3 DNA reads TGCAGCGTTGCGTTTGGGCAGGTCCGGACAGATACGCAGTATTTT.

This rearrangement joins TRBV21-1 to TRBJ1-3; TRBD1 was called by the table and not checked on the DNA. TRBV21-1 is annotated as a pseudogene. The length of the CDR3 is 20 residues. In DNA form, the CDR3 reads TGTGCCAGCAGCCTCGACCAGACAGGGACGGAGGTCGTCGCTGGAAACACCATATATTTT. Encoded protein: CASSLDQTGTEVVAGNTIYF.

The sample holds a few counts of this clone. The genes are TRBV10-2 and TRBJ2-5; a possible D gene is TRBD2 (6 bases). The CDR3 loop spans 13 amino acids. The ends were cut back, 4 bases at V and 5 bases at J, with 11 bases in the middle. Germline-derived CDR1 and CDR2 are WSHSY and SAAADI. This chain's CDR3 is CASSGVEGETQYF. CDR3 DNA: TGCGCCAGCAGTGGAGTGGAGGGGGAGACCCAGTACTTC.

Worth noting for this clone: A junction end diverges from the germline sequence, so it may reflect a read error. The chain links TRBV9 to TRBJ1-1; a weak D match, TRBD1 (5 bases). Germline values: CDR1 SGDLS, CDR2 YYNGEE. The CDR3 runs 12 residues. CDR3 sequence reads: CAGSGRGAEAFF. In nucleotides, the CDR3 is TGTGCCGGCAGCGGACGGGGGGCTGAAGCTTTCTTT.

This sequence joins TRBV28 and TRBJ1-6; a weak D match, TRBD1 (5 bases). Germline assignment: CDR1 MDHEN and CDR2 SYDVKM. V dropped 4 bases and J dropped 7 bases, with 14 bases sitting between them. The CDR3 spans 15 residues. This chain's CDR3 is CASSSAGLINSPLHF. The CDR3 DNA sequence: TGTGCCAGCAGTTCGGCGGGACTGATCAATTCACCCCTCCACTTT. The complete variable domain, with remaining parts taken from reference TRBV28 and TRBJ1-6, reads DVKVTQSSRYLVKRTGEKVFLECVQDMDHENMFWYRQDPGLGLRLIYFSYDVKMKEKGDIPEGYSVSREKKERFSLILESASTNQTSMYLCASSSAGLINSPLHFGNGTRLTVT.

V usage is TRBV19 and J usage is TRBJ2-3, with 7 bases aligning to TRBD1. J lost 1 base, V lost 7 bases, and 2 bases had no gene match. The CDR3 loop spans 13 amino acids. In germline, CDR1 is LNHDA, CDR2 SQIVND (reference sequence). CDR3 DNA: TGTGCCAGTAACGGACAGGGCACAGATACGCAGTATTTT. Protein product: CASNGQGTDTQYF.